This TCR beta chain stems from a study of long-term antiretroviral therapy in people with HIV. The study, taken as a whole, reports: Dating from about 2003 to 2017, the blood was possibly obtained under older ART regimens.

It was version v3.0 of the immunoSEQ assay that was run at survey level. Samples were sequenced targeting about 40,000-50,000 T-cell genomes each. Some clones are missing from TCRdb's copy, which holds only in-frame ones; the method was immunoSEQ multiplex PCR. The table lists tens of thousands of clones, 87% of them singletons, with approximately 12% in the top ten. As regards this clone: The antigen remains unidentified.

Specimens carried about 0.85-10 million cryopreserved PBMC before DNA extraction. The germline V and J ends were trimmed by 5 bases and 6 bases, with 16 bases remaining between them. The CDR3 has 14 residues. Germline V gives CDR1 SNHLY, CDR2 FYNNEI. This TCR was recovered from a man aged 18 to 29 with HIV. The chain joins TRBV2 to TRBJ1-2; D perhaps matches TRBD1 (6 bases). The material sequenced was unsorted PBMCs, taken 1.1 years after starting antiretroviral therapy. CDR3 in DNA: TGTGCCAGCAGTTTGACAGGAACGTCGGATGGCTACACCTTC. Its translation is CASSLTGTSDGYTF.